One sample yielded the 6 T cell receptor beta chains listed below, sequenced in a study of T cells in Graves' hyperthyroidism and ophthalmopathy. Researchers took RNA transcripts and amplified the TCR beta CDR3 regions from them. Primed by the HTBI set, a first-round RT-PCR was run on the TCR CDR3. TCRdb recomputed calls from the multiplex PCR reads with MiXCR, one row per CDR3 protein. The sample includes about 360,000 distinct CDR3 sequences, approximately 12% of them seen just once. Material for sequencing was blood. These receptors were taken from a man between 25 and 39 years old with Graves' hyperthyroidism that later progressed to Graves' ophthalmopathy.

This clonotype was counted only a few times. The genes are TRBV6-1 and TRBJ1-2; D unclear. Germline assignment: CDR1 MNHNS and CDR2 SASEGT. Trimming pared 6 bases from V and 8 bases from J, leaving 13 bases between. CDR3 length equals 12 residues. CDR3 residues: CASSPTVMGYTF. As DNA, the CDR3 is TGTGCCAGCAGCCCCACAGTGATGGGCTACACCTTC.

This clonotype was observed a handful of times. The J gene is TRBJ1-2, the V gene TRBV4-1, with TRBD1 matching over 12 bases. The V gene end was trimmed by 2 bases and the J gene end by 4 bases; junction bases not matched to a gene: 2. The CDR3 sequence is 15 residues long. CDR1 is MGHRA and CDR2 is YSYEKL in the germline V gene. The CDR3 DNA sequence: TGCGCCAGCAGCCAATGGGACAGGGGGCCCTATGGCTACACCTTC. This sequence encodes CASSQWDRGPYGYTF.

This clonotype was recorded many times. This chain joins TRBV15 and TRBJ1-2; no firm D call. CDR3 size: 12 residues. Germline V gene lookup returns CDR1 LNHNV and CDR2 YYDKDF (reference sequence). Trimming left V 1 base short and J 10 bases short, with 10 bases between. CDR3 in amino acids: CATSRVDMPYTF. CDR3 nucleotide sequence: TGTGCCACCAGCAGAGTTGATATGCCCTACACCTTC.

As concerns this clonotype: Compared with germline, one end of the junction differs, possibly owing to a read error. This sequence joins TRBV28 and TRBJ1-6; D possibly corresponds to TRBD1 (5 bases). The CDR3 totals 15 residues. Germline V gene sequence: CDR1 MDHEN, CDR2 SYDVKM. CDR3 nucleotide sequence: TGTGCCACCTTCGAGGGGAGCTCCTATAATTCACTCCTCCACTTT. Its translation is CATFEGSSYNSLLHF.

Many counts were recorded for this clonotype. The V gene is TRBV20-1, the J gene TRBJ2-2, with 11 nucleotides matching TRBD2. Trimming cost V 6 bases and J 0 bases; bases outside gene matches: 3. Germline V CDR1 and CDR2: DFQATT, SNEGSKA (reference sequence). CDR3 length equals 15 residues. CDR3 bases: TGCAGTGCCACTAGCGGGGGTCCGAACACCGGGGAGCTGTTTTTT. This gives the protein CSATSGGPNTGELFF.

This clonotype has only a few counts. The junction does not match germline at one end; this may be a read error. The gene calls are TRBV28 and TRBJ1-6; 7 bases agree with TRBD1. CDR1 is MDHEN, CDR2 SYDVKM, per germline. This CDR3 comprises 15 residues. The CDR3 is CASSSQGVYISPLHF. The CDR3 DNA reads as TGTGCCAGCAGTTCCCAGGGGGTATATATTTCACCCCTCCACTTT.